These T cell receptor beta chains were read from a single sample in a study of CD4+ T cells in melanoma. Clones were read by immunoSEQ multiplex PCR, and TCRdb kept only the in-frame ones, dropping some. Altogether approximately 14,000 clones are present, 70% being singletons, with the ten largest covering approximately 10%. The sample comprised cells from a culture (not recorded whether cultured in vitro). The receptor source for this set is a human donor with melanoma. Each CDR3 is given with its conserved first and last residue. D genes are given only for firm matches. Only part of the rows carry a size: once, few, many, or a class if the clone is expanded.

clone_size: .; j_call: TRBJ1-6; v_call: TRBV27; d_call: .; cdr3_aa: CASSFREGSPLHF; cdr3_nt: TGTGCCAGCAGTTTCAGGGAGGGTTCACCCCTCCACTTT
clone_size: .; j_call: TRBJ2-5; v_call: TRBV7-3; d_call: .; cdr3_aa: CASSLTRLETQYF; cdr3_nt: TGTGCCAGCAGCTTAACCCGATTAGAGACCCAGTACTTC
clone_size: .; j_call: TRBJ1-1; v_call: TRBV15; d_call: .; cdr3_aa: CATSPGQLLEAFF; cdr3_nt: TGTGCCACGTCCCCGGGACAACTACTTGAAGCTTTCTTT
clone_size: few; j_call: TRBJ1-2; v_call: TRBV5-1; d_call: .; cdr3_aa: CASHRDYGYTF; cdr3_nt: TGCGCCAGTCATCGGGACTATGGCTACACCTTC
clone_size: .; j_call: TRBJ1-6; v_call: TRBV5-4; d_call: .; cdr3_aa: CASSLSGPGTNSPLHF; cdr3_nt: TGTGCCAGCAGCTTATCTGGCCCAGGCACTAATTCACCCCTCCACTTT
clone_size: .; j_call: TRBJ1-5; v_call: TRBV5-1; d_call: TRBD1; cdr3_aa: CASSLTPDRGIGQPQHF; cdr3_nt: TGCGCCAGCAGCCTAACCCCGGACAGGGGGATCGGTCAGCCCCAGCATTTT
clone_size: .; j_call: TRBJ2-2; v_call: TRBV6-1; d_call: TRBD1; cdr3_aa: CASSEMDRSTGELFF; cdr3_nt: TGTGCCAGCAGTGAAATGGACAGGTCCACCGGGGAGCTGTTTTTT
clone_size: .; j_call: TRBJ1-2; v_call: TRBV7-9; d_call: .; cdr3_aa: CASSYGIYGYTF; cdr3_nt: TGTGCCAGCAGCTATGGGATTTATGGCTACACCTTC
clone_size: .; j_call: TRBJ2-5; v_call: TRBV4-1; d_call: .; cdr3_aa: CASSRTRVDQQETQYF; cdr3_nt: TGCGCCAGCAGCCGAACTCGGGTAGATCAGCAAGAGACCCAGTACTTC
clone_size: few; j_call: TRBJ1-5; v_call: TRBV5-6; d_call: .; cdr3_aa: CASSLNSWGAQHF; cdr3_nt: TGTGCCAGCAGCTTGAATTCCTGGGGGGCCCAGCATTTT
clone_size: few; j_call: TRBJ2-7; v_call: TRBV4-1; d_call: TRBD1; cdr3_aa: CASSQVYKGQGAREQYF; cdr3_nt: TGCGCCAGCAGCCAAGTGTACAAAGGACAGGGGGCGCGTGAGCAGTACTTC
clone_size: .; j_call: TRBJ2-2; v_call: TRBV4-1; d_call: .; cdr3_aa: CASSQAGDIGELFF; cdr3_nt: TGCGCCAGCAGCCAGGCCGGGGATATCGGGGAGCTGTTTTTT
clone_size: .; j_call: TRBJ1-2; v_call: TRBV19; d_call: TRBD1; cdr3_aa: CARRTGRANYGYTF; cdr3_nt: TGTGCCAGGAGGACAGGGCGAGCTAACTATGGCTACACCTTC
clone_size: few; j_call: TRBJ2-7; v_call: TRBV2; d_call: .; cdr3_aa: CASSVAGTYYEQYF; cdr3_nt: TGTGCCAGCAGTGTTGCCGGGACTTACTACGAGCAGTACTTC
clone_size: few; j_call: TRBJ1-6; v_call: TRBV7-9; d_call: .; cdr3_aa: CASSLGASYNSPLHF; cdr3_nt: TGTGCCAGCAGCTTAGGGGCCTCATATAATTCACCCCTCCACTTT
clone_size: .; j_call: TRBJ1-1; v_call: TRBV7-9; d_call: TRBD1; cdr3_aa: CASSMTGPNTEAFF; cdr3_nt: TGTGCCAGCAGCATGACAGGGCCCAACACTGAAGCTTTCTTT
clone_size: .; j_call: TRBJ2-1; v_call: TRBV2; d_call: .; cdr3_aa: CASSEQGYSYNEQFF; cdr3_nt: TGTGCCAGCAGTGAACAGGGATACTCCTACAATGAGCAGTTCTTC
clone_size: once; j_call: TRBJ1-2; v_call: TRBV18; d_call: TRBD1; cdr3_aa: CASSPRQDRVGGYTF; cdr3_nt: TGTGCCAGCTCACCACGGCAGGACAGGGTTGGAGGCTACACCTTC
clone_size: .; j_call: TRBJ2-2; v_call: TRBV6-1; d_call: .; cdr3_aa: CASGPTLSVLGELFF; cdr3_nt: TGTGCCAGCGGCCCAACTCTAAGTGTGCTCGGGGAGCTGTTTTTT
clone_size: .; j_call: TRBJ1-1; v_call: TRBV6-5; d_call: .; cdr3_aa: CASSLTDNTEAFF; cdr3_nt: TGTGCCAGCAGTCTTACAGATAACACTGAAGCTTTCTTT